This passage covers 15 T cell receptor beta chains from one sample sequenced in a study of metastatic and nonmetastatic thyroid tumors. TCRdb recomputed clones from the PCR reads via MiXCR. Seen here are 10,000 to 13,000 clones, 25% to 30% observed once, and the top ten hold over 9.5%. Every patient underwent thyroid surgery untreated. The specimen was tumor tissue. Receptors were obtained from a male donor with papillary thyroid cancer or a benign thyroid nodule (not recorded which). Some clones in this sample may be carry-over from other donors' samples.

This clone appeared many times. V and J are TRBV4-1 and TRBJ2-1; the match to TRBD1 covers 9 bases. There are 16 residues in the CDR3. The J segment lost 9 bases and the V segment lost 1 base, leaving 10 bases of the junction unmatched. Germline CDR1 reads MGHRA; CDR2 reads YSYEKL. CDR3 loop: CASSQGTGAPVVEQFF. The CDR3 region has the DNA TGCGCCAGCAGCCAAGGGACAGGGGCCCCGGTGGTTGAGCAGTTCTTC.

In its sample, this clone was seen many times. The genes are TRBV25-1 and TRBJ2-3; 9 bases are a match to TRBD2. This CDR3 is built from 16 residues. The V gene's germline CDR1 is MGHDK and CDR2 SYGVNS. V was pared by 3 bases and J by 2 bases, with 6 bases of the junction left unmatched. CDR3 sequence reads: CASSEWIAGVTDTQYF. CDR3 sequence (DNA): TGTGCCAGCAGTGAGTGGATAGCGGGAGTCACAGATACGCAGTATTTT.

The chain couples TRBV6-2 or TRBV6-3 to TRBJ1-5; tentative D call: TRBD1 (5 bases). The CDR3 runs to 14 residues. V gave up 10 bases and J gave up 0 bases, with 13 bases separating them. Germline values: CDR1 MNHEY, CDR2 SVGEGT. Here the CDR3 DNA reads TGTGCCACCGGGAGGGGCAATAGCAATCAGCCCCAGCATTTT. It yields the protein CATGRGNSNQPQHF.

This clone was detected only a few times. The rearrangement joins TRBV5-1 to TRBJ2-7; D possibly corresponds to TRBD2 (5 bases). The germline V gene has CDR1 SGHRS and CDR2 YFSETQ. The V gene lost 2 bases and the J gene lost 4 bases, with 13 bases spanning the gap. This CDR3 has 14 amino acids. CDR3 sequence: CASSLVLGGYEQYF. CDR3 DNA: TGCGCCAGCAGCTTAGTACTAGGCGGGTACGAGCAGTACTTC.

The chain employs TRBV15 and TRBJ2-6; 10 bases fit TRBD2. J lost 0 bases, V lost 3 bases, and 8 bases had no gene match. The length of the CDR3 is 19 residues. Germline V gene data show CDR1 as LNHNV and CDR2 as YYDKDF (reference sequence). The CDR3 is CATSRKPGLANSGANVLTF. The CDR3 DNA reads TGTGCCACCAGCAGGAAACCGGGACTAGCGAACTCTGGGGCCAACGTCCTGACTTTC.

CDR3 amino acids: CASSVTAGVEGSPLHF. CDR3 coding DNA: TGTGCCAGCAGTGTAACCGCAGGGGTGGAGGGTTCACCCCTCCACTTT. The chain links TRBV6-2 or TRBV6-3 to TRBJ1-6; weak D call: TRBD1 (6 bases). The CDR3 contains 16 residues. In germline, CDR1 is MNHEY, CDR2 SVGEGT. The ends were cut back, 5 bases at V and 9 bases at J, with 20 bases in the middle.

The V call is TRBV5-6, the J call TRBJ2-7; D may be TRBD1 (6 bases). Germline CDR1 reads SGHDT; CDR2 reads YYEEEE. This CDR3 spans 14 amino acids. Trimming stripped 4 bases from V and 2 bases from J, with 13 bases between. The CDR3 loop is CASSVTGMPYEQYF. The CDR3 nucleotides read TGTGCCAGCAGCGTGACAGGAATGCCCTACGAGCAGTACTTC.

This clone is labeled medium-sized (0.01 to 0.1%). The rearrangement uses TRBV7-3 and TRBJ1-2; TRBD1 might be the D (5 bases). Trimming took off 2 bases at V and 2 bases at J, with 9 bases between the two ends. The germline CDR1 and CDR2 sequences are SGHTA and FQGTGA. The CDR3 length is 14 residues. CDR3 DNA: TGTGCCAGCAGCTTACAGGGAGGAAACTATGGCTACACCTTC. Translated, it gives CASSLQGGNYGYTF.

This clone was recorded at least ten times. CDR3 in amino acids: CASSPGVSRDQETQYF. The CDR3 DNA reads as TGTGCCAGCAGCCCAGGGGTCTCCCGGGACCAAGAGACCCAGTACTTC. The chain combines TRBV7-9 with TRBJ2-5; tentatively, D is TRBD1 (6 bases). V was pared by 5 bases and J by 0 bases, with 16 bases between. Germline CDR1 is SEHNR and CDR2 is FQNEAQ (reference sequence). The CDR3 consists of 16 residues. Full variable domain (missing parts from reference TRBV7-9 and TRBJ2-5): DTGVSQNPRHKITKRGQNVTFRCDPISEHNRLYWYRQTLGQGPEFLTYFQNEAQLEKSRLLSDRFSAERPKGSFSTLEIQRTEQGDSAMYLCASSPGVSRDQETQYFGPGTRLLVL.

The CDR3 DNA follows: TGTGCCAGCAGCCGTGACGGACATCCCGGGGAGACCCAGTACTTC. The encoded protein is CASSRDGHPGETQYF. This rearrangement joins TRBV7-3 to TRBJ2-5; tentatively, D is TRBD1 (5 bases). V was pared by 5 bases and J by 5 bases, with 18 bases between. Germline lookup yields CDR1 SGHTA and CDR2 FQGTGA. This CDR3 is 15 amino acids long.

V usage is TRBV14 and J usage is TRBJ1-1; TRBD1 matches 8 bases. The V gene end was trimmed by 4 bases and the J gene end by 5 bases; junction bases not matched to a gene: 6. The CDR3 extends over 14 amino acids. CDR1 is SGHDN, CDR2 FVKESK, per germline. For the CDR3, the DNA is TGTGCCAGCAGCCTCTGGACAGGGTGTACTGAAGCTTTCTTT. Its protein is CASSLWTGCTEAFF. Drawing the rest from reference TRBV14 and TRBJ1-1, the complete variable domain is EAGVTQFPSHSVIEKGQTVTLRCDPISGHDNLYWYRRVMGKEIKFLLHFVKESKQDESGMPNNRFLAERTGGTYSTLKVQPAELEDSGVYFCASSLWTGCTEAFFGQGTRLTVV.

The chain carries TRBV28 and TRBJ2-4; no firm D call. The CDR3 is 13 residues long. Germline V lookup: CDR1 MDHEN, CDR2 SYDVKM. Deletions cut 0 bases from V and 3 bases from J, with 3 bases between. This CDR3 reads CASSLWDKNIQYF. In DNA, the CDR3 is TGTGCCAGCAGTTTATGGGACAAAAACATTCAGTACTTC.

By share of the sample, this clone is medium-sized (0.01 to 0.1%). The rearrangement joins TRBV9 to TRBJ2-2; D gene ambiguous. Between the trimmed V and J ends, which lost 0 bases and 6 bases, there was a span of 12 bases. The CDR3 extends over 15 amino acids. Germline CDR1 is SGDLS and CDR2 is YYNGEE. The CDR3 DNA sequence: TGTGCCAGCAGCGTAGATCTACCCCCCTCCGGGGAGCTGTTTTTT. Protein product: CASSVDLPPSGELFF.

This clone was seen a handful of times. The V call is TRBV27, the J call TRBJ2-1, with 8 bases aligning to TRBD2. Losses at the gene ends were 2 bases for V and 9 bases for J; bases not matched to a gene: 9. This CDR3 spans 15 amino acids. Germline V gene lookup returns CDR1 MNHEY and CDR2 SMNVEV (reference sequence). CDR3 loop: CASSLEPGGPSEQFF. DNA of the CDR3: TGTGCCAGCAGTTTAGAGCCGGGAGGGCCAAGTGAGCAGTTCTTC.

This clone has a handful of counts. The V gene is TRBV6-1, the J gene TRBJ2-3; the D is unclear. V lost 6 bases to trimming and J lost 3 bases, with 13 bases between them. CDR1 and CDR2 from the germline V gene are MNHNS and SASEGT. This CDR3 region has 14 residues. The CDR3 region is CASRPLGPTDTQYF. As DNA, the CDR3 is TGTGCCAGCAGGCCTCTTGGGCCGACAGATACGCAGTATTTT.